This record concerns one TCR beta chain sequence. Its antigen is unidentified. Naive CD8 cells lacked CD45RO and underwent positive selection for CCR7, leaving out terminally differentiated effector memory CD45RA+ cells. The sample originates from a study of shared clonotypes between healthy human individuals. Study-wide points: Depth of sequencing was expected to influence donor clonotype sharing. What rarefaction showed was incomplete sorted-subset sequencing despite large depth. Against clonotypes common to all four donors, non-shared ones had lower generation probabilities.

This was a deep-level run. Only in-frame clones appear in the TCRdb table, and some are missing; sequencing was by immunoSEQ multiplex PCR. Of about 2.1 million clones listed, roughly 91% are singletons. The CDR3 contains 16 residues. J lost 4 bases, V lost 0 bases, and 4 bases had no gene match. In germline, CDR1 is SGDLS, CDR2 YYNGEE. The sample was naive CD8+ T cells from PBMCs. The gene calls are TRBV9 and TRBJ1-2, with 12 nucleotides matching TRBD1. This receptor was obtained from a young man in good health. Some clones in this sample may be carry-over from other donors' samples. The CDR3 region has the DNA TGTGCCAGCAGCGTAGCCGGGACAGGGGGCAGCTATGGCTACACCTTC. Protein product: CASSVAGTGGSYGYTF. Based on the CDR3 plus reference TRBV9 and TRBJ1-2, the full variable domain is DSGVTQTPKHLITATGQRVTLRCSPRSGDLSVYWYQQSLDQGLQFLIQYYNGEERAKGNILERFSAQQFPDLHSELNLSSLELGDSALYFCASSVAGTGGSYGYTFGSGTRLTVV.